These 6 T cell receptor beta chains share one sample of origin, sequenced in a study of T cell clones after liver transplantation. Assay used: immunoSEQ multiplex PCR; TCRdb lists only in-frame clones, some missing. Here the sample spans approximately 72,000 clones, roughly nine tenths being singletons. The sample was CD4+ T cells from blood, taken before liver transplant. The receptors originated from a human donor who received a liver transplant.

The chain employs TRBV11-3 and TRBJ2-1, with TRBD2 as a possible D gene (6 bases). V gave up 8 bases and J gave up 3 bases, with 20 bases separating them. Germline lookup yields CDR1 SGHNT and CDR2 YENEEA. The CDR3 loop spans 16 amino acids. The CDR3 coding sequence is TGTGCCAGCGCCTCCATTGAACTAGCCATCTACAATGAGCAGTTCTTC. Encoded protein: CASASIELAIYNEQFF.

The gene calls are TRBV7-8 and TRBJ1-5, with 7 bases that match TRBD1. With 1 base clipped from V and 6 bases from J, the junction kept 9 bases outside the gene matches. This CDR3 is built from 16 residues. Germline V CDR1 and CDR2: SGHVS, FQNEAQ. The CDR3 DNA reads as TGTGCCAGCAGCTTAGAGGCGCCAGGGGGAGGTCAGCCCCAGCATTTT. This encodes CASSLEAPGGGQPQHF.

The chain joins TRBV7-2 to TRBJ2-7; the match to TRBD2 covers 8 bases. The CDR3 contains 15 residues. V gave up 5 bases and J gave up 0 bases; unmatched junction bases: 6. Germline V gene lookup returns CDR1 SGHTA and CDR2 FQGNSA. The CDR3 DNA reads TGTGCCAGCAGCCGGGAGGGACGCACCTCCTACGAGCAGTACTTC. It is translated as CASSREGRTSYEQYF. Combining the CDR3 with reference TRBV7-2 and TRBJ2-7 gives the whole variable domain GAGVSQSPSNKVTEKGKDVELRCDPISGHTALYWYRQSLGQGLEFLIYFQGNSAPDKSGLPSDRFSAERTGGSVSTLTIQRTQQEDSAVYLCASSREGRTSYEQYFGPGTRLTVT.

The gene calls are TRBV5-1 and TRBJ2-1; no clear D gene. The CDR3 spans 16 residues. V dropped 4 bases and J dropped 0 bases, with 14 bases sitting between them. Per germline, CDR1 SGHRS and CDR2 YFSETQ. CDR3 loop: CASSMHSGNSYNEQFF. CDR3 bases: TGCGCCAGCAGCATGCACTCGGGTAACTCCTACAATGAGCAGTTCTTC.

V gene TRBV5-6 combines with J gene TRBJ2-7; TRBD2 matches 8 bases. CDR3 size: 15 residues. The V gene end was trimmed by 2 bases and the J gene end by 2 bases; junction bases not matched to a gene: 6. Germline CDR1 SGHDT, CDR2 YYEEEE. CDR3 nucleotide sequence: TGTGCCAGCAGCTTTCAGGGACTAGAGACCTACGAGCAGTACTTC. Protein product: CASSFQGLETYEQYF.

This clone was seen at least ten times. CDR3 in amino acids: CATSIERTNTGELFF. The CDR3 nucleotides read TGTGCCACCAGCATCGAGCGGACTAACACCGGGGAGCTGTTTTTT. This rearrangement joins TRBV15 to TRBJ2-2; possible D gene TRBD2, 5 bases. Between the trimmed V and J ends, which lost 4 bases and 2 bases, there was a span of 11 bases. From germline, CDR1 is LNHNV and CDR2 YYDKDF (reference sequence). The CDR3 has 15 residues.